A single sample is the source of the 13 T cell receptor beta chains below, sequenced in a study of response to subunit inactivated influenza vaccine. TCRdb re-called the RT-PCR reads with MiXCR, one entry per CDR3 protein. The sample records a few hundred thousand distinct CDR3 sequences, roughly 12% being singletons. The same data also went into a second study, on T cells expressing NK-cell markers. That source reports: The cDNA for TCR beta came from 5'RACE template switching with UMIs.

The input for sequencing was PBMCs from blood, taken on the day of vaccination. The receptors come from a man aged 45 to 65 who received an inactivated influenza vaccine.

The CDR3 region has the DNA TGTGCCATCAGTGACAGTACGGCCAGTCCCTACGAGCAGTACTTC. Its translation: CAISDSTASPYEQYF. The gene calls are TRBV10-3 and TRBJ2-7; D is uncertain. This CDR3 has 15 residues. Germline assignment: CDR1 ENHRY and CDR2 SYGVKD. V dropped 3 bases and J dropped 2 bases, with 14 bases sitting between them.

This clonotype was detected a few times. The rearrangement joins TRBV5-1 to TRBJ1-1, with 7 bases lining up with TRBD1. The CDR3 has 15 residues. The V gene end was trimmed by 1 base and the J gene end by 7 bases; junction bases not matched to a gene: 10. CDR1 is SGHRS, CDR2 YFSETQ, per germline. This chain's CDR3 is CASSLFLDREGEAFF. DNA for the CDR3: TGCGCCAGCAGCTTGTTCCTAGACAGGGAAGGTGAAGCTTTCTTT.

This chain connects TRBV5-1 to TRBJ2-1, with TRBD1 identical over 10 bases. The germline gives CDR1 SGHRS, CDR2 YFSETQ. The CDR3 consists of 18 residues. V was pared by 4 bases and J by 4 bases, with 14 bases of the junction left unmatched. CDR3 sequence (DNA): TGCGCCAGCAGCGCACGACCGTCCGGGACAGGGGCGTACAATGAGCAGTTCTTC. Translation: CASSARPSGTGAYNEQFF.

The V call is TRBV2, the J call TRBJ1-1; D remains ambiguous. The CDR3 runs to 12 residues. Between the trimmed V and J ends, which lost 9 bases and 5 bases, there was a span of 13 bases. CDR1 SNHLY and CDR2 FYNNEI come from the germline V gene. Written as DNA, the CDR3 is TGTGCCAGTTTAGACCTGAGGACTGAAGCTTTCTTT. It codes for CASLDLRTEAFF. The variable domain in full, with the rest retrieved from reference TRBV2 and TRBJ1-1, is EPEVTQTPSHQVTQMGQEVILRCVPISNHLYFYWYRQILGQKVEFLVSFYNNEISEKSEIFDDQFSVERPDGSNFTLKIRSTKLEDSAMYFCASLDLRTEAFFGQGTRLTVV.

The CDR3 DNA is TGTGCCAGCAGCAATCTCGACAGGCCTTCCTACGAGCAGTACTTC. This translates into CASSNLDRPSYEQYF. The J gene is TRBJ2-7, the V gene TRBV7-9, with TRBD1 as a possible D gene (6 bases). Germline V lookup: CDR1 SEHNR, CDR2 FQNEAQ (reference sequence). The V end was cut by 5 bases, the J end by 1 base, with 15 bases between. The CDR3 is 15 residues long.

CDR3: CASRGLAGTYEQYF. CDR3 nucleotide sequence: TGTGCCAGCAGGGGACTAGCGGGTACCTACGAGCAGTACTTC. The rearrangement joins TRBV3-1 to TRBJ2-7, with 12 positions matching TRBD2. This CDR3 is 14 amino acids long. Per germline, CDR1 LGHDT and CDR2 YNNKEL (reference sequence). J was trimmed by 2 bases and V by 6 bases; bases with no gene match: 2.

This clonotype was seen only a few times. The chain links TRBV7-9 to TRBJ1-2, with 8 nucleotides matching TRBD1. The CDR3 totals 14 residues. V lost 4 bases, J lost 5 bases, and 6 bases stayed unmatched. Germline V gene data show CDR1 as SEHNR and CDR2 as FQNEAQ (reference sequence). CDR3 in DNA: TGTGCCAGCAGCTCGACAGGGGCTCGGTATGGCTACACCTTC. It codes for CASSSTGARYGYTF.

V usage is TRBV10-2 and J usage is TRBJ2-7; possibly TRBD1 or TRBD2 for D (5 bases each). The CDR3 is 14 residues long. Germline values: CDR1 WSHSY, CDR2 SAAADI. V lost 7 bases to trimming and J lost 5 bases, with 18 bases between them. The CDR3 bases are TGCGCCAGCAAACGGGCAGGGAGTCGAGACGAGCAGTACTTC. It is translated as CASKRAGSRDEQYF.

Here the CDR3 DNA reads TGTGCCAGCAGCATCCCCGGGGTGGGGGAGACCCAGTACTTC. Its protein product is CASSIPGVGETQYF. The chain is built from TRBV13 and TRBJ2-5, with a weak D call TRBD2 (5 bases). The CDR3 totals 14 residues. Looked up from germline, CDR1 is PRHDT and CDR2 is FYEKMQ (reference sequence). The V end lost 5 bases, the J end lost 5 bases, and 15 bases lay between the germline ends.

The J gene is TRBJ1-5, the V gene TRBV20-1, with a possible D match to TRBD1 (6 bases). Trimming left V 3 bases short and J 5 bases short, with 17 bases between. This CDR3 has 15 residues. The germline CDR1 and CDR2 sequences are DFQATT and SNEGSKA (reference sequence). The CDR3 protein is CSASGGLGGDQPQHF. Here the CDR3 DNA reads TGCAGTGCTAGCGGGGGCCTTGGGGGCGATCAGCCCCAGCATTTT.

The chain recombines TRBV20-1 with TRBJ2-1; 10 nucleotides line up with TRBD2. CDR1 is DFQATT, CDR2 SNEGSKA, per germline (reference sequence). The junction had 8 bases not matched to a gene; V was cut back by 5 bases and J by 4 bases. The CDR3 length is 15 residues. CDR3 residues: CSACGLADPYNEQFF. CDR3 DNA: TGCAGTGCTTGCGGACTAGCGGACCCTTACAATGAGCAGTTCTTC.

The chain carries TRBV28 and TRBJ2-4, with TRBD1 identical over 10 bases. Germline-derived CDR1 and CDR2 are MDHEN and SYDVKM. Unmatched junction bases numbered 5, after V lost 6 bases and J lost 0 bases. The CDR3 runs to 16 residues. In DNA form, the CDR3 reads TGTGCCAGCAGAGGGACAGGGGAGTTAGCCAAAAACATTCAGTACTTC. Its translation: CASRGTGELAKNIQYF.

The rearrangement joins TRBV3-1 to TRBJ1-1; tentatively, D is TRBD1 (5 bases). V was cut by 0 bases and J by 0 bases, with 11 bases left in between. The CDR3 extends over 16 amino acids. Germline V gene sequence: CDR1 LGHDT, CDR2 YNNKEL (reference sequence). The CDR3 loop is CASSQEGAGLNTEAFF. CDR3 bases: TGTGCCAGCAGCCAAGAGGGCGCAGGGCTGAACACTGAAGCTTTCTTT.